These T cell receptor beta chains were read from a single sample in a study of tumor-infiltrating lymphocytes in localized non-small cell lung cancer. The assay was immunoSEQ multiplex PCR, and TCRdb's table has in-frame clones only and misses some. The sample has 20,000 or so clones, roughly 66% seen once. The sequencing input was lung tumor tissue. These receptors all come from a human donor with non-small cell lung cancer. Each CDR3 is given with its conserved first and last residue. A D gene is named only where the DNA matches it firmly. Only some rows state a clone size, as once, few, many or a class for expanded clones.

.	.	TRBV10-2	TRBJ1-3	CASRDRGSPSGNTIYF	TGCGCCAGCAGAGATAGGGGGAGCCCCTCTGGAAACACCATATATTTT
.	.	TRBV27	TRBJ1-2	CASSRDPNYGYTF	TGTGCCAGCAGTAGGGACCCTAACTATGGCTACACCTTC
.	medium-sized	TRBV27	TRBJ2-7	CASSKDRSPYEEYF	TGTGCCAGCAGTAAAGACAGGTCTCCCTACGAGGAGTACTTC
.	.	TRBV5-4	TRBJ1-2	CASSADRLGGGYTF	TGTGCCAGCAGCGCAGACAGGCTCGGTGGAGGCTACACCTTC
TRBD2	.	TRBV6-5	TRBJ2-7	CASSYESSGYEQYF	TGTGCCAGCAGTTACGAGTCTAGCGGATACGAGCAGTACTTC
TRBD1	few	TRBV25-1	TRBJ2-5	CASSEGTVKTQYF	TGTGCCAGCAGTGAAGGGACAGTCAAGACCCAGTACTTC
.	few	TRBV5-1	TRBJ2-5	CASSGGGYEETQYF	TGCGCCAGCAGTGGCGGCGGGTACGAAGAGACCCAGTACTTC
TRBD2	once	TRBV10-1	TRBJ2-1	CASSESRGGTLYNEQFF	TGCGCCAGCAGTGAATCGCGGGGGGGGACCCTCTACAATGAGCAGTTCTTC
.	.	TRBV9	TRBJ2-7	CASSVGWDHSYEQYF	TGTGCCAGCAGCGTAGGTTGGGACCACTCCTACGAGCAGTACTTC
.	.	TRBV9	TRBJ1-2	CASSVLDHPSYGYTF	TGTGCCAGCAGCGTACTGGACCACCCAAGCTATGGCTACACCTTC
.	few	TRBV4-1	TRBJ1-6	CASRNRDNSYNSPLHF	TGCGCCAGCAGAAACCGGGACAACTCCTATAATTCACCCCTCCACTTT
.	.	TRBV5-4	TRBJ2-2	CASSLAYTGELFF	TGTGCCAGCAGCTTGGCCTACACCGGGGAGCTGTTTTTT
TRBD1	.	TRBV4-1	TRBJ1-5	CASSQGTGVNSNQPQHF	TGCGCCAGCAGCCAGGGGACAGGGGTCAATAGCAATCAGCCCCAGCATTTT
.	.	TRBV2	TRBJ1-4	CASNLMEKLFF	TGTGCCAGCAACCTGATGGAAAAACTGTTTTTT
.	.	TRBV5-1	TRBJ2-1	CASSLAPTGGYNEQFF	TGCGCCAGCAGCTTGGCACCCACCGGGGGATACAATGAGCAGTTCTTC
.	.	TRBV5-1	TRBJ2-7	CASSHGTTQGEQYF	TGCGCCAGCAGCCACGGGACGACCCAGGGTGAGCAGTACTTC
TRBD1	few	TRBV7-2	TRBJ2-1	CASSLRDRGSYNEQFF	TGTGCCAGCAGCCTGAGGGACAGGGGTTCCTACAATGAGCAGTTCTTC
.	.	TRBV30	TRBJ1-1	CAWAWGTGYTEAFF	TGTGCCTGGGCCTGGGGAACAGGGTACACTGAAGCTTTCTTT
TRBD1	.	TRBV6-5	TRBJ1-1	CASSLDRVGFTEAFF	TGTGCCAGCAGTTTGGACAGGGTCGGGTTCACTGAAGCTTTCTTT
.	.	TRBV7-6	TRBJ1-5	CASSLARNQPQHF	TGTGCCAGCAGCTTAGCCAGAAATCAGCCCCAGCATTTT
.	.	TRBV5-1	TRBJ1-1	CASSLAGGDTEAFF	TGCGCCAGCAGCTTGGCCGGGGGGGACACTGAAGCTTTCTTT
TRBD1	.	TRBV5-1	TRBJ2-7	CASSLGDSNNEQYF	TGCGCCAGCAGCCTAGGGGACAGCAATAACGAGCAGTACTTC
.	few	TRBV7-9	TRBJ1-2	CASSLEMGAYGYGYTF	TGTGCCAGCAGCCTAGAAATGGGGGCATACGGTTATGGCTACACCTTC
.	.	TRBV5-6	TRBJ2-1	CASYWREIPYNEQFF	TGTGCCAGCTACTGGCGGGAAATACCCTACAATGAGCAGTTCTTC
.	.	TRBV7-2	TRBJ2-7	CASSPRGNEQYF	TGTGCCAGCAGCCCGCGGGGAAACGAGCAGTACTTC
.	.	TRBV20-1	TRBJ2-1	CSAGANNEQFF	TGCAGTGCTGGGGCTAACAATGAGCAGTTCTTC